The clone carrying this T cell receptor (beta chain) has just a few counts. Its target is unknown. TCRdb processed the 5' RACE reads anew with MiXCR; each CDR3 protein has one entry. The sample holds about 730,000 distinct CDR3 sequences; less than 25% are singletons and the top ten take over 4%. The germline V gene encodes CDR1 SGHTA and CDR2 FQGNSA. The CDR3 has 14 amino acids. Unmatched junction bases numbered 8, after V lost 6 bases and J lost 3 bases. These data are taken from a study of identical twins. Study results and caveats: Insertions were reduced in abundant cord blood beta clonotypes but not in memory repertoires.

Everyone who gave samples was a healthy Caucasian. The same data also went into a second study, on T cells expressing NK-cell markers. Per that paper: According to the study, TCR beta repertoires originated from sorted CD3+CD56+NKG2C+, CD3+CD56+NKG2C- and CD3+CD56-NKG2C+ T cells. In five to seven donors, dominant CD3+CD56+NKG2C+ clonotypes ranked among the top 10 CD8+ clonotypes.

This TCR was sampled from a woman in her late teens or twenties in good health. The rearrangement links TRBV7-2 to TRBJ2-7; 7 bases are a match to TRBD2. The specimen was PBMCs. The CDR3 loop reads CASRRPGTNYEQYF. CDR3 DNA: TGTGCCAGCAGACGCCCCGGGACTAACTACGAGCAGTACTTC.